This T cell receptor beta chain came from a study of human T cells and chemical hapten exposure. Time point described: pre-sensitization, week 0. Treatment reported: therapeutic diphenylcyclopropenone sensitization with weekly scalp DPC. During construction of the library, unique molecular identifiers were attached to individual cDNA molecules for quantitative, reproducible TCR counting. TCRdb reprocessed the RACE reads via MiXCR and lists one record per CDR3 protein. The table includes 35,000 to 45,000 distinct CDR3 sequences, over 10% detected once. The CDR3 contains 13 residues. V was trimmed by 10 bases and J by 2 bases, leaving 12 bases between them. In germline, CDR1 is MDHEN, CDR2 SYDVKM.

This clonotype was sampled from a woman aged 25 to 39 with alopecia areata. Some clones in this sample may be carry-over from other donors' samples. The chain recombines TRBV28 with TRBJ2-1; tentative D call: TRBD1 (6 bases). Here the sequenced sample was whole blood, taken in connection with sensitization to the hapten diphenylcyclopropenone (DPC). The CDR3 DNA sequence: TGTGCCATTTCCCGGGACACCTACAATGAGCAGTTCTTC. The encoded protein is CAISRDTYNEQFF.